This TCR beta chain emerged from a study of T cell responses to AZD1222 COVID-19 vaccine. This table comes from immunoSEQ multiplex PCR, and its TCRdb copy is limited to in-frame clones, with some not included. This table holds over 110,000 clones, roughly nine tenths found once. V lost 1 base and J 8 bases, leaving 15 bases between the germline ends. The CDR3 spans 15 residues. Germline CDR1 is LNHNV and CDR2 is YYDKDF (reference sequence). Findings of the study overall: Clonal diversity may have been underestimated, and the donors were mostly white British, with more females than males. CD4 TCRs covered the whole spike, strongest at regions 160-218 and 743-854. When two AZD1222 doses had been given, Spike-specific TCR breadth and depth rose. Only a handful of AZD1222 recipients, several in all, had baseline seropositivity.

Points on this clone: Its antigen is not known.

The source is an adult who received the AZD1222 COVID-19 vaccine. Sequenced here: peripheral blood, sampled 28 days after the second AZD1222 dose. The chain employs TRBV15 and TRBJ2-1; D remains unclear. In DNA, the CDR3 is TGTGCCACCAGCAGAGTGCCTCTCGCTTCGGATGAGCAGTTCTTC. Amino acids: CATSRVPLASDEQFF.